Described below is a single T cell receptor beta chain sequence and its context. The source of the sample is a study of blood T cell repertoires in COVID-19. Study details: Spain, Italy and the United States supplied samples that represented acute and convalescent COVID-19.

In the original processing: Amplification from reference gene primers served as the basis for estimated nucleated cell counts. TCRdb's copy holds only in-frame clones and misses some; the assay was immunoSEQ multiplex PCR. V and J calls and clone size are those listed in that table; D and trimming were worked out from the DNA. The sample holds under 250,000 clones, about four fifths seen once. This CDR3 spans 12 amino acids. Germline assignment: CDR1 SEHNR and CDR2 FQNEAQ (reference sequence). The germline V and J ends were trimmed by 6 bases and 7 bases, with 11 bases remaining between them. The V gene is TRBV7-9, the J gene TRBJ2-3; D remains ambiguous. Sequenced sample: peripheral blood. This TCR came from a woman in her thirties or forties with COVID-19, enrolled during active disease. DNA of the CDR3: TGTGCCAGCAGATCGGTAGAGAATACGCAGTATTTT. This translates into CASRSVENTQYF.